A selection of T cell receptor beta chains follows, all from one sample in a study of CD8+CD57+ T cells in acquired aplastic anemia. TCRdb called the reads again in MiXCR, with one record for every CDR3 protein. The table includes about 150,000 distinct CDR3 sequences, roughly 54% detected once. The sample comprised sorted CD4+, CD8+, or CD8+CD57+ T cells (not recorded which) from PBMCs. These receptors all stem from a human donor with aplastic anemia. CDR3s include the opening cysteine and the closing phenylalanine or tryptophan. The D gene is left open where the match is weak. Only some rows state a clone size, as once, few, many or a class for expanded clones.

d_call,v_call,clone_size,j_call,cdr3_aa,cdr3_nt
.,TRBV19,many,TRBJ2-7,CASSIDSGSYEQYF,TGTGCCAGTAGTATAGACAGTGGCTCCTACGAGCAGTACTTC
TRBD2,TRBV19,.,TRBJ2-1,CASSIGAGVGNEQFF,TGTGCCAGTAGTATAGGGGCGGGAGTAGGCAATGAGCAGTTCTTC
.,TRBV29-1,.,TRBJ1-3,CSYSHSGNTIYF,TGCAGCTACAGCCACTCTGGAAACACCATATATTTT
.,TRBV7-9,many,TRBJ1-1,CASSPRGADTEAFF,TGTGCCAGCAGCCCCCGGGGGGCGGACACTGAAGCTTTCTTT
TRBD1,TRBV24-1,.,TRBJ1-5,CATSDRTGSQPQHF,TGTGCCACCAGTGATAGGACAGGGAGTCAGCCCCAGCATTTT
TRBD2,TRBV10-3,.,TRBJ2-5,CAISEYTGTSEQYF,TGTGCCATCAGTGAGTACACCGGGACTAGTGAACAGTACTTC
.,TRBV20-1,many,TRBJ1-2,CSARDPGEGSPNYGYTF,TGCAGTGCTAGAGATCCAGGGGAGGGGAGTCCTAACTATGGCTACACCTTC
TRBD2,TRBV11-1,.,TRBJ2-7,CASRAWWGGEQYF,TGTGCCAGCAGGGCATGGTGGGGGGGCGAGCAGTACTTC
.,TRBV10-3,few,TRBJ1-1,CAITSRIGSWTEAFF,TGTGCCATCACCTCGAGGATAGGGTCCTGGACTGAAGCTTTCTTT
TRBD1,TRBV20-1,.,TRBJ1-1,CSARDVNRGEDTEAFF,TGCAGTGCTAGAGATGTAAACAGGGGGGAGGACACTGAAGCTTTCTTT
.,TRBV6-5,.,TRBJ1-6,CASSWGEGSPLHF,TGTGCCAGCAGTTGGGGGGAGGGGTCACCCCTCCACTTT
.,TRBV20-1,few,TRBJ1-2,CSASMGSYGYTF,TGCAGTGCTAGTATGGGCTCATATGGCTACACCTTC
.,TRBV9,.,TRBJ2-5,CASSDRGETQYF,TGTGCCAGCAGTGATCGGGGAGAGACCCAGTACTTC
TRBD1,TRBV29-1,once,TRBJ1-5,CSVLGTGDQAQHF,TGCAGCGTCCTTGGTACAGGGGATCAGGCCCAGCATTTT
.,TRBV20-1,few,TRBJ2-7,CSARDTSRFREQYF,TGCAGTGCTAGAGATACCAGCCGCTTTCGCGAGCAGTACTTC
.,TRBV7-7,many,TRBJ2-2,CASGSVWGSAGELFF,TGTGCTAGCGGATCCGTTTGGGGTAGCGCCGGGGAGCTGTTTTTT
.,TRBV13,.,TRBJ1-6,CASSLVAENSPLHF,TGTGCCAGCAGCTTAGTCGCAGAGAATTCACCCCTCCACTTT
TRBD2,TRBV6-5,few,TRBJ2-2,CASSYIAGGNTGELFF,TGTGCCAGCAGTTACATCGCGGGAGGGAACACCGGGGAGCTGTTTTTT
.,TRBV24-1,.,TRBJ2-7,CATSDGSSYEQYF,TGTGCCACCAGTGATGGCAGCTCCTACGAGCAGTACTTC
.,TRBV29-1,.,TRBJ1-1,CSVALGANTEAFF,TGCAGCGTTGCTTTGGGGGCGAACACTGAAGCTTTCTTT
TRBD1,TRBV10-3,many,TRBJ1-1,CAISEAGTGTEAFF,TGTGCCATCAGTGAGGCTGGGACAGGGACTGAAGCTTTCTTT
.,TRBV7-7,many,TRBJ2-3,CASSLHRPGESTDTQYF,TGTGCCAGCAGCCTCCACCGCCCGGGGGAGAGCACAGATACGCAGTATTTT
.,TRBV20-1,.,TRBJ2-1,CSARDTRNEQFF,TGCAGTGCTAGAGATACCCGCAATGAGCAGTTCTTC
TRBD1,TRBV15,.,TRBJ2-7,CATSVTGVGYEQHF,TGTGCCACCAGCGTAACAGGGGTGGGGTACGAGCAGCACTTC
.,TRBV2,.,TRBJ2-2,CASSFVAGANGELFF,TGTGCCAGCAGCTTCGTGGCAGGGGCCAACGGGGAGCTGTTTTTT
.,TRBV4-2,.,TRBJ2-5,CASSQDQGGVETQYF,TGTGCCAGCAGCCAAGATCAGGGGGGAGTAGAGACCCAGTACTTC
.,TRBV9,many,TRBJ2-2,CASSVVGNTGELFF,TGTGCCAGCAGCGTAGTGGGGAACACCGGGGAGCTGTTTTTT
.,TRBV19,.,TRBJ1-1,CASNPGHVNTEAFF,TGTGCCAGTAATCCGGGACATGTGAACACTGAAGCTTTCTTT
.,TRBV15,.,TRBJ1-5,CATSTGGLGPQHF,TGTGCCACCAGCACCGGGGGCTTGGGGCCCCAGCATTTT
.,TRBV6-1,few,TRBJ2-7,CASSGRGKIYEQYF,TGTGCCAGCAGTGGCAGGGGAAAGATCTACGAGCAGTACTTC
TRBD1,TRBV5-1,.,TRBJ1-4,CASRMGQTNEKLFF,TGCGCCAGCAGAATGGGACAGACCAATGAAAAACTGTTTTTT
.,TRBV4-1,.,TRBJ2-5,CASSQALETQYF,TGCGCCAGCAGCCAAGCCCTAGAGACCCAGTACTTC
.,TRBV7-9,.,TRBJ1-2,CASSLPGVNGYTF,TGTGCCAGCAGCTTACCCGGGGTAAATGGCTACACCTTC
TRBD1,TRBV29-1,.,TRBJ1-1,CSVTTGVNTEAFF,TGCAGCGTTACCACAGGGGTGAACACTGAAGCTTTCTTT
.,TRBV10-2,.,TRBJ1-2,CASSALRGDGYTF,TGCGCCAGCAGTGCTCTCAGGGGCGATGGCTACACCTTC
TRBD1,TRBV6-1,few,TRBJ2-1,CASSNRDRGLNEQFF,TGTGCCAGCAGCAACCGGGACAGGGGGCTGAATGAGCAGTTCTTC
.,TRBV7-3,.,TRBJ2-1,CASSLGGASGNEQFF,TGTGCCAGCAGCTTGGGCGGGGCGTCGGGCAATGAGCAGTTCTTC
.,TRBV24-1,.,TRBJ1-2,CATSGRTEAYGYTF,TGTGCCACCAGTGGAAGGACAGAGGCCTATGGCTACACCTTC
.,TRBV19,.,TRBJ2-1,CASGDWNEQFF,TGTGCCAGTGGGGACTGGAATGAGCAGTTCTTC
.,TRBV20-1,.,TRBJ2-4,CSASPDIQYF,TGCAGTGCCTCCCCGGACATTCAGTACTTC
.,TRBV6-5,many,TRBJ2-2,CASSYSLGNTGELFF,TGTGCCAGCAGTTACTCGCTTGGAAACACCGGGGAGCTGTTTTTT
TRBD2,TRBV6-1,.,TRBJ2-7,CASSPGSGGTGEQYF,TGTGCCAGCAGCCCGGGTAGCGGGGGGACTGGCGAGCAGTACTTC
TRBD2,TRBV15,.,TRBJ2-1,CATSRDPLAGYNEQFF,TGTGCCACCAGCAGAGACCCGTTAGCGGGCTACAATGAGCAGTTCTTC
.,TRBV11-1,few,TRBJ2-5,CASSLRQPLETQYF,TGTGCCAGCAGCTTGCGACAGCCTTTGGAGACCCAGTACTTC
.,TRBV29-1,.,TRBJ2-1,CSAVGASRYNEQFF,TGCAGCGCCGTGGGGGCTAGCAGGTACAATGAGCAGTTCTTC
.,TRBV13,.,TRBJ1-4,CASSLKTGNEKLFF,TGTGCCAGCAGCTTAAAAACGGGTAATGAAAAACTGTTTTTT
.,TRBV10-1,.,TRBJ2-3,CASSNHLSTDTQYF,TGCGCCAGCAGTAACCACCTTAGCACAGATACGCAGTATTTT
TRBD2,TRBV10-3,once,TRBJ2-1,CAIRGDREGEQFF,TGTGCCATCAGGGGGGATAGGGAGGGTGAGCAGTTCTTC
TRBD2,TRBV2,.,TRBJ2-1,CASRVGERENNEQFF,TGTGCCAGCCGCGTGGGAGAGCGGGAGAACAATGAGCAGTTCTTC